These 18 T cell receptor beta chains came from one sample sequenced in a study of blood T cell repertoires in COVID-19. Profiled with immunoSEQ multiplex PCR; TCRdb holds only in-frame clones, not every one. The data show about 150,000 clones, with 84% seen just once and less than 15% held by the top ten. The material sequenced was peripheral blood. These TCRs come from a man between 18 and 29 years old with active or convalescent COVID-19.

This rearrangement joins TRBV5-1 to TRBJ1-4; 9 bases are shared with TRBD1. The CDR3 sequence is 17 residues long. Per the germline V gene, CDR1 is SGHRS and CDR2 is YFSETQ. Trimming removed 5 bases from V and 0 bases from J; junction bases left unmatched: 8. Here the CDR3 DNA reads TGCGCCAGCAGGCCAGACAGGGGGGGAACAACTAATGAAAAACTGTTTTTT. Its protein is CASRPDRGGTTNEKLFF.

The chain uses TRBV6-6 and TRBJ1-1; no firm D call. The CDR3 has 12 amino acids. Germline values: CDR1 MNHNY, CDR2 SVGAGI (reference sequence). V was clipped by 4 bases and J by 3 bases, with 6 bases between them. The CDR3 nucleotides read TGTGCCAGCAGTTGGAGGGACACTGAAGCTTTCTTT. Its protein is CASSWRDTEAFF.

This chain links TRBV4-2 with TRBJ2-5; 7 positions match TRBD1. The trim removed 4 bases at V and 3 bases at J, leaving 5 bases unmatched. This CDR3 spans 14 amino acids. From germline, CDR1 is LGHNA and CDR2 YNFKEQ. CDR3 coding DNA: TGTGCCAGCAGCCCCGGGACAGCCAAAGAGACCCAGTACTTC. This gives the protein CASSPGTAKETQYF.

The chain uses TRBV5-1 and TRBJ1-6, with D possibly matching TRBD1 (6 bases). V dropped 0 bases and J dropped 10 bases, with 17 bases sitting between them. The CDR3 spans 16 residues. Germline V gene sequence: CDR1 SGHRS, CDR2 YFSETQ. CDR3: CASSLAPNTGYSPLHF. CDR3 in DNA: TGCGCCAGCAGCTTGGCCCCAAATACAGGGTACTCACCCCTCCACTTT.

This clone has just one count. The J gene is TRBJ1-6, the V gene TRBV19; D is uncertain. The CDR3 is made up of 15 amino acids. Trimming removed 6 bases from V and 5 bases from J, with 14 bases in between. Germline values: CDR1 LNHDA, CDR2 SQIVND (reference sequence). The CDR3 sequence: CASRRARTDNSPLHF. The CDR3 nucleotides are TGTGCCAGTAGGAGGGCAAGAACGGATAATTCACCCCTCCACTTT.

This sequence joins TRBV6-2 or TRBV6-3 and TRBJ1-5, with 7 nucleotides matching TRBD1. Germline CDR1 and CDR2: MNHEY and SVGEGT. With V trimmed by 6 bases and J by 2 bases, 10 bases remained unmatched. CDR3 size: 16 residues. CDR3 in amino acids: CASSGQVRHGNQPQHF. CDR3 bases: TGTGCCAGCAGCGGACAGGTCAGGCACGGCAATCAGCCCCAGCATTTT.

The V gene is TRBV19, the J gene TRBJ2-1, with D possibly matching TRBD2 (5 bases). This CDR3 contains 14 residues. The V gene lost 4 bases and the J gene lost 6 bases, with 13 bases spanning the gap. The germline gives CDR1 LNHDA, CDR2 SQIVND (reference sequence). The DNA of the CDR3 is TGTGCCAGTAGTAAGATCGGGAATACCAATGAGCAGTTCTTC. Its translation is CASSKIGNTNEQFF.

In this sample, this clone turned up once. The CDR3, as DNA: TGTGCCAGCGGGAAGTGGCGGGAGGGCTCAGATACGCAGTATTTT. Translated: CASGKWREGSDTQYF. The chain recombines TRBV11-2 with TRBJ2-3, with 9 bases matching TRBD2. After removal of 8 bases from V and 4 bases from J, the junction contained 10 bases not matched to a gene. The CDR3 runs 15 residues. Germline values: CDR1 SGHAT, CDR2 FQNNGV.

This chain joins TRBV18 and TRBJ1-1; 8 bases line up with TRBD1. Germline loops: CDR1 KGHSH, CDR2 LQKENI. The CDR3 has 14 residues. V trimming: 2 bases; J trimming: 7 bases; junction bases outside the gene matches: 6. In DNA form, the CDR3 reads TGTGCCAGCTCACCAGAGACAGGGGTGATTGAAGCTTTCTTT. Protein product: CASSPETGVIEAFF.

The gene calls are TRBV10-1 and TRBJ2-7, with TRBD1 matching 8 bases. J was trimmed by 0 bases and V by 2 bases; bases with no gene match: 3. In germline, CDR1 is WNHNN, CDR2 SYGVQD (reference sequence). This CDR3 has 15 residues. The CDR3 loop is CASSEVGTGSYEQYF. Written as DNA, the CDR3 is TGCGCCAGCAGTGAGGTTGGGACAGGCTCCTACGAGCAGTACTTC.

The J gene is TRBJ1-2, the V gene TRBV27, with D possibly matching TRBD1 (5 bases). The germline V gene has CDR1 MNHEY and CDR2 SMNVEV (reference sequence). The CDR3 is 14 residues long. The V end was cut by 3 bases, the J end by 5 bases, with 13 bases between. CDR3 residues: CASSFGHSGYGYTF. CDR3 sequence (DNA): TGTGCCAGCAGTTTCGGACATTCTGGTTATGGCTACACCTTC.

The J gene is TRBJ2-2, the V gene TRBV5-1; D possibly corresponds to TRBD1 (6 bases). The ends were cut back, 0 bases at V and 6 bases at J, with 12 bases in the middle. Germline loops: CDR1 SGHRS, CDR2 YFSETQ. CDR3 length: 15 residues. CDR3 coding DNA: TGCGCCAGCAGCTTGGGGGACATCTTTTCCGGGGAGCTGTTTTTT. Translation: CASSLGDIFSGELFF.

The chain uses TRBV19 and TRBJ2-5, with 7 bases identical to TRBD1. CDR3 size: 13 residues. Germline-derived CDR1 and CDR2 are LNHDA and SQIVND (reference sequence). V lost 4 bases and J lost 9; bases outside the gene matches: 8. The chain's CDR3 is CASSTQDRMPQYF. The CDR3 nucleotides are TGTGCCAGTAGTACCCAGGACAGGATGCCCCAGTACTTC.

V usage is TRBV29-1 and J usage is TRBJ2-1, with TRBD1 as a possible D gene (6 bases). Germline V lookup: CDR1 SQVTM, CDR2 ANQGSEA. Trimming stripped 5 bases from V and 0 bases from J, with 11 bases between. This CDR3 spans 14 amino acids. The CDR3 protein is CSVNVGGSYNEQFF. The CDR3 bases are TGCAGCGTTAACGTAGGGGGCTCCTACAATGAGCAGTTCTTC.

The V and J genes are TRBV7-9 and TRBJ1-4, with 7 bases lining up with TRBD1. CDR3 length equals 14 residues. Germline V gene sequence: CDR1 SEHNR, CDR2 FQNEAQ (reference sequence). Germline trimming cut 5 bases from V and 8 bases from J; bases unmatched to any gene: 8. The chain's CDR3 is CASSRQGHNEKLFF. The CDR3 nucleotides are TGTGCCAGCAGCCGACAGGGCCATAACGAAAAACTGTTTTTT.

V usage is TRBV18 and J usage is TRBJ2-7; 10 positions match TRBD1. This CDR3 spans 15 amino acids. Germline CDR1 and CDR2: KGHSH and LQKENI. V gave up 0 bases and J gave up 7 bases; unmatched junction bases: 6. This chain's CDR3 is CASSPPSGQGEEQYF. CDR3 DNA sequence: TGTGCCAGCTCACCACCGTCAGGACAGGGGGAAGAGCAGTACTTC.

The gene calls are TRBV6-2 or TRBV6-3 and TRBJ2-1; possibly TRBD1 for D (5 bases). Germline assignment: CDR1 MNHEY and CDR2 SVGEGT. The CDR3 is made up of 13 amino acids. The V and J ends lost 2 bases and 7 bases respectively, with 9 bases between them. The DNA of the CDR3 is TGTGCCAGCAGTTACGGTGGGGCTAATGAGCAGTTCTTC. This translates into CASSYGGANEQFF.

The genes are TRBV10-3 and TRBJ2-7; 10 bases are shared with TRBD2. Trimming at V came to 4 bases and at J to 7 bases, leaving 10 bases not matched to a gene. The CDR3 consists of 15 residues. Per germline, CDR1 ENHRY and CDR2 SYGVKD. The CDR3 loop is CAISVSGRADGEQYF. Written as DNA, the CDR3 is TGTGCCATCAGTGTAAGCGGGAGGGCCGATGGGGAGCAGTACTTC.